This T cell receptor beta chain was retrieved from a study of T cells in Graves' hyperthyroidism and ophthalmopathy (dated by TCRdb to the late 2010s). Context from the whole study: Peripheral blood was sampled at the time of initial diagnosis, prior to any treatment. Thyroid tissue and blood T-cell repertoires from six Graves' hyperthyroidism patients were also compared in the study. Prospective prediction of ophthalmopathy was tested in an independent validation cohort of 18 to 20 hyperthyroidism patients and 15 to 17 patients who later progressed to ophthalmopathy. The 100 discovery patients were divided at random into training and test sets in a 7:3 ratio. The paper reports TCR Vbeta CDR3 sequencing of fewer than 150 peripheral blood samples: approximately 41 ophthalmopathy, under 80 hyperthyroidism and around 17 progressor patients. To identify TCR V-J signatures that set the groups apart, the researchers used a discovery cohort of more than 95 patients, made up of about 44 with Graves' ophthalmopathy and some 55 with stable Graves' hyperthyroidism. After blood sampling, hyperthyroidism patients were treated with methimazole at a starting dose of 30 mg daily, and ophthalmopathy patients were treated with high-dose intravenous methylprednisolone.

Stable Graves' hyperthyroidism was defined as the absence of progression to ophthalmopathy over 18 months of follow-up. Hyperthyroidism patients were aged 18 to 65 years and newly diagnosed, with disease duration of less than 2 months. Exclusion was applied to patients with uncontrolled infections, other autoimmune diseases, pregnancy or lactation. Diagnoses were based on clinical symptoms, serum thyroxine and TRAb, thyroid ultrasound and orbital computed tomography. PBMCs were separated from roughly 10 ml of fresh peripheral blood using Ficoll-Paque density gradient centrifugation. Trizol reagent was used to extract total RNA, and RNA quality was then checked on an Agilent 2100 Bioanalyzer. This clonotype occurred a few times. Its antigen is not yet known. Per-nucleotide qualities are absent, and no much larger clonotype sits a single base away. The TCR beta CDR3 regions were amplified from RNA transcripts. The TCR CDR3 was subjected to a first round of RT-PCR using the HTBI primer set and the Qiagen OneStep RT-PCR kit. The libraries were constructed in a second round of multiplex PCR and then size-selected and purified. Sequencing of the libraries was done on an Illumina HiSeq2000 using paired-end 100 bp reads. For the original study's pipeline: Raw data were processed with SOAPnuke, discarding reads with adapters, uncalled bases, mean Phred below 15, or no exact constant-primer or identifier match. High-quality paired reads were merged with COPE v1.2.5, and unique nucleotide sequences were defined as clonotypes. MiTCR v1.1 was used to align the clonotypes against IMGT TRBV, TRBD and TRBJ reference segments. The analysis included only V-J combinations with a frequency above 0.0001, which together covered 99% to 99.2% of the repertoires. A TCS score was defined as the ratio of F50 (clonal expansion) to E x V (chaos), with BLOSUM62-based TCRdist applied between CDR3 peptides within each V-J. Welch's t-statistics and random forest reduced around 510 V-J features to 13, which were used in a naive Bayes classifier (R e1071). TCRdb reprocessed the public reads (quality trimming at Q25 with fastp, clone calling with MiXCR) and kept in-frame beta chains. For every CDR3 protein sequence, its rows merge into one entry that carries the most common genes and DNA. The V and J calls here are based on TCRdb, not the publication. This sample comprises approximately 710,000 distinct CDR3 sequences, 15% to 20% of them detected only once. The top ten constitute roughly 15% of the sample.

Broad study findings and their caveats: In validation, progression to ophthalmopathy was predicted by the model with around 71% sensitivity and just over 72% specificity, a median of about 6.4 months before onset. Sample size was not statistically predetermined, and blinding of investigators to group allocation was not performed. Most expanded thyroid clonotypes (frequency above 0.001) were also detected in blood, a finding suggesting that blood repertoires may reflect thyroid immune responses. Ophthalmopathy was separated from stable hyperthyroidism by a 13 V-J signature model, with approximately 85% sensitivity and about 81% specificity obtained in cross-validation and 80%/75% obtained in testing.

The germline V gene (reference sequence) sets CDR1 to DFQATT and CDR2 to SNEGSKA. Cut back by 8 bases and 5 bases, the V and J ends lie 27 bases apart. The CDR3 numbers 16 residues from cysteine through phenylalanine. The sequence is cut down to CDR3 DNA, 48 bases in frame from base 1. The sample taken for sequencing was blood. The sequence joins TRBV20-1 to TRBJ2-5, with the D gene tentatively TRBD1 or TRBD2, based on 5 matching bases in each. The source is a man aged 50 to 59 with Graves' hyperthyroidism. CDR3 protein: CSPMDSGTHMGETQYF. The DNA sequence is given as TGCAGTCCCATGGACTCCGGGACCCATATGGGGGAGACCCAGTACTTC.